This T cell receptor (beta chain) was sequenced for a study of blood T cell repertoires in COVID-19. The overall study: Some COVID-19 samples were acute and others convalescent; all came from the United States, Italy and Spain. PBMCs, B-cell-depleted T cells, or T cells provided the cDNA or gDNA that made up the material.

The CDR3 totals 18 residues. Original processing methods: Estimation of nucleated cell counts was performed using reference gene primer amplification. The method was immunoSEQ multiplex PCR; TCRdb's version includes in-frame clones alone and lacks a portion of them. V and J calls and clone size come straight from that table; D and trimming were deduced from the DNA. The profile shows under 250,000 clones, about 87% of them singletons. In terms of age and location, participants ranged from about 18 to 95 years and lived in about two dozen US areas. The rearrangement uses TRBV21-1 and TRBJ2-1; TRBD2 is the table's D call, not checked against the DNA. TRBV21-1 is an annotated pseudogene. This receptor was obtained from a woman in her twenties or thirties who had been exposed to COVID-19. The specimen was PBMCs or T cells enriched from blood (not recorded which). CDR3 DNA: TGTGCCAGCAGCAACATACCCACTAGCGGGAGTGGGCTGAATGAGCAGTTCTTC. Encoded protein: CASSNIPTSGSGLNEQFF.